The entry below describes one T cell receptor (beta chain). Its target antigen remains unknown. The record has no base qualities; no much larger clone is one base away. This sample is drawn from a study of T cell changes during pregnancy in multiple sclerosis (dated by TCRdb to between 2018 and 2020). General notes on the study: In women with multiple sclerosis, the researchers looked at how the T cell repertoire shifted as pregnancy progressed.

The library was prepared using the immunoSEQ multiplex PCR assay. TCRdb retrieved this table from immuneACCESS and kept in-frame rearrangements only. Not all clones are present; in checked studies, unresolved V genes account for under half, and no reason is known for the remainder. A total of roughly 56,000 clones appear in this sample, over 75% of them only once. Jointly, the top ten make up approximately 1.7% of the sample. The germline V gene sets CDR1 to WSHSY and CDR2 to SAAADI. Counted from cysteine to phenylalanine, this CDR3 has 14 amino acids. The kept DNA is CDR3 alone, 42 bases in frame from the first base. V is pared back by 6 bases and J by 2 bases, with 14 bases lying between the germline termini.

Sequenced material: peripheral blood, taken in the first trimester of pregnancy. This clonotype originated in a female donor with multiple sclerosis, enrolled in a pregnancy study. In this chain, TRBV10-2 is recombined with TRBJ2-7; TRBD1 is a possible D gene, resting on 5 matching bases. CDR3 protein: CASRESAGTYEQYF. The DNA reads TGCGCCAGCAGGGAAAGTGCAGGGACCTACGAGCAGTACTTC.